The source of this T cell receptor beta chain is a study of T cell responses to AZD1222 COVID-19 vaccine. Study-wide results and caveats: In a largely white British group with more females than males, clonal diversity was possibly underestimated. Just six people given AZD1222 tested seropositive at baseline. Following two doses of AZD1222, Spike-specific TCR breadth and depth rose. Dominant CD4 TCR responses targeted spike regions 160-218 and 743-854.

With respect to this clone: Its target is unknown.

Only in-frame clones appear in the TCRdb table, and some are missing; sequencing was by immunoSEQ multiplex PCR. The sample includes under 85,000 clones, less than 95% seen only once; the top ten take 2.5% to 4%. Germline trimming cut 6 bases from V and 4 bases from J; bases unmatched to any gene: 9. The CDR3 runs 15 residues. Per the germline V gene, CDR1 is KGHSH and CDR2 is LQKENI. This clonotype originated in an adult who received the AZD1222 COVID-19 vaccine. Sequenced material: peripheral blood, taken 28 days after the second AZD1222 dose. This chain joins TRBV18 and TRBJ1-1, with 9 bases aligning to TRBD1. The CDR3 bases are TGTGCCAGCTCTCTCTGGACAGGGGACCCCACTGAAGCTTTCTTT. This translates into CASSLWTGDPTEAFF.